This T cell receptor beta chain is from a study of control samples from healthy donors and cancer patients. Here immunoSEQ multiplex PCR was the method, and the copy in TCRdb shows in-frame clones only, minus some. The sample consists of more than 120,000 clones, about 91% of them appearing once. The sequencing input was blood. This receptor was identified in a man aged 25 to 40 in good health.

The CDR3 DNA reads as TGTGCCAGCAGTTCAGGGGACGGGAGCAATCAGCCCCAGCATTTT. It translates to CASSSGDGSNQPQHF. The V gene is TRBV27, the J gene TRBJ1-5; possibly TRBD1 for D (6 bases). There are 15 residues in the CDR3. V was cut by 4 bases and J by 1 base, with 11 bases left in between. Germline CDR1 is MNHEY and CDR2 is SMNVEV (reference sequence).